This TCR beta chain was sequenced for a study of shared clonotypes between healthy human individuals. Study-level information: Used for every donor were three CD4 naive, three CD4 memory, two CD8 naive and one CD8 memory plate. Findings and limits, study-wide: The low donor count limited represented genetic and exposure-history diversity. Naive subsets generally exceeded memory subsets in estimated richness.

V lost 8 bases, J lost 5 bases, and 12 bases lay in between. This CDR3 spans 13 amino acids. Germline loops: CDR1 KGHSH, CDR2 LQKENI. Terminally differentiated effector memory CD45RA+ cells were left out of the naive CD8 fraction, which was CD45RO-negative and positively selected for CCR7. About this clone itself: As yet, its antigen is unknown.

Several immunoSEQ plates received, in even portions, the genomic DNA of each subset. The repertoire was sequenced with immunoSEQ multiplex PCR; TCRdb's copy has only in-frame clones and lacks some. This table has approximately 1.9 million clones, 85% to 95% appearing once. The chain couples TRBV18 to TRBJ2-2; D remains ambiguous. The TCR was taken from a man between 18 and 35 years old in good health. Some clones in this sample may be carry-over from other donors' samples. Source material: naive CD8+ T cells from PBMCs. The CDR3 DNA reads as TGTGCCAGCCCCCTCGTGGAGACCGGGGAGCTGTTTTTT. The encoded protein is CASPLVETGELFF.